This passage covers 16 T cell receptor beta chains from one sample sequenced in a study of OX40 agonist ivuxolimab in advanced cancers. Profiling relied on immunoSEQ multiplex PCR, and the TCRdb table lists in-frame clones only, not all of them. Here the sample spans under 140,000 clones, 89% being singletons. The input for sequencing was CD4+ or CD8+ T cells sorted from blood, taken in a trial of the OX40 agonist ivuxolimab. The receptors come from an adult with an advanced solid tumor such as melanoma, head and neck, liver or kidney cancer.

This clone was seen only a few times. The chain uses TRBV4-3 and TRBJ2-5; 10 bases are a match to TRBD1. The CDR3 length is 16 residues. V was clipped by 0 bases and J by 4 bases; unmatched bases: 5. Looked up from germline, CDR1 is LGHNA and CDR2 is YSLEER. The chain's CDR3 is CASSQDGQGDGETQYF. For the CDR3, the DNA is TGCGCCAGCAGCCAAGATGGACAGGGGGATGGAGAGACCCAGTACTTC.

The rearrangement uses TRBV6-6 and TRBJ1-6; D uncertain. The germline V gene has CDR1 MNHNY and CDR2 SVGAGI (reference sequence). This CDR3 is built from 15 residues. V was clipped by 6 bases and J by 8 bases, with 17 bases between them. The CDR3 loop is CASSRGGPFDSPLHF. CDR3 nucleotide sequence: TGTGCCAGCAGCCGCGGTGGGCCCTTTGATTCACCCCTCCACTTT.

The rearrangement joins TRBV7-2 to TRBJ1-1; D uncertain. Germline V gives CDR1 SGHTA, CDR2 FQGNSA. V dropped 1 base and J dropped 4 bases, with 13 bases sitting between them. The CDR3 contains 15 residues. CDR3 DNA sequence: TGTGCCAGCAGCTTAGGAACCCAAGTCGGCACTGAAGCTTTCTTT. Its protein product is CASSLGTQVGTEAFF.

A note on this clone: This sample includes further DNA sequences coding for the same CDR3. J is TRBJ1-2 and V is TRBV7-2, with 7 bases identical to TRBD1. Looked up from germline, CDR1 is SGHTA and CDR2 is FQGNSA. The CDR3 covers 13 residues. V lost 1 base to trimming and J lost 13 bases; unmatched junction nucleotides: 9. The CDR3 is CASSLDQGGRFTF. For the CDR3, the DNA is TGTGCCAGCAGCTTAGATCAGGGGGGTCGGTTCACCTTC.

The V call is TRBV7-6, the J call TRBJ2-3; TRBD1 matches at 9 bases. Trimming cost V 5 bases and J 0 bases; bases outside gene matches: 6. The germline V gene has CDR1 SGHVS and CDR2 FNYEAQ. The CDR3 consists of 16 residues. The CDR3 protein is CASSLGQGRSTDTQYF. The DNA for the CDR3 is TGTGCCAGCAGCCTGGGACAGGGACGGAGCACAGATACGCAGTATTTT.

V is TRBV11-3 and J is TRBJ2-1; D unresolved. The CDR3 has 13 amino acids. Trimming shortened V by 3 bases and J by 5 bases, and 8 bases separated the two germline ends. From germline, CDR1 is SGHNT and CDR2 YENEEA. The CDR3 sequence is CASSLSYNNEQFF. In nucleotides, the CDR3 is TGTGCCAGCAGCTTGAGTTACAACAATGAGCAGTTCTTC.

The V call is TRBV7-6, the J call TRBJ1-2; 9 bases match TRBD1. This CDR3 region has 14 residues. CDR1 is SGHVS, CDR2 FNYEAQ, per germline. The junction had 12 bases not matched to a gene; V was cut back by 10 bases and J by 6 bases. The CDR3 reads CATTDIYRGHGYTF. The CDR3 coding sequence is TGTGCCACCACCGACATATACAGGGGGCATGGCTACACCTTC.

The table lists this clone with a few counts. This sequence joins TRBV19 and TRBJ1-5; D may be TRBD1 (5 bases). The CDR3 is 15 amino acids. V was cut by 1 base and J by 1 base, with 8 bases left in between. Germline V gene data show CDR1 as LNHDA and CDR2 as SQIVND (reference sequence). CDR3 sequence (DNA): TGTGCCAGTAGTATAGGGGGCGAAAGCAATCAGCCCCAGCATTTT. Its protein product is CASSIGGESNQPQHF.

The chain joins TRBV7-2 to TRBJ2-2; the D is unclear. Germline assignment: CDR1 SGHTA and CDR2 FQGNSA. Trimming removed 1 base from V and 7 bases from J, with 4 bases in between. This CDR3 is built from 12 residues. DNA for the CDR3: TGTGCCAGCAGCTTAGTTCACGGGGAGCTGTTTTTT. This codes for CASSLVHGELFF.

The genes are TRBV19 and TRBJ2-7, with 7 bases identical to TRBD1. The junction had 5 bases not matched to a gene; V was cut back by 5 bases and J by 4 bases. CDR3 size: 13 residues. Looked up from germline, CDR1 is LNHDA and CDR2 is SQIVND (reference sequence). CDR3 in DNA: TGTGCCAGTAGTCCGACGGGACAGTACGAGCAGTACTTC. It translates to CASSPTGQYEQYF.

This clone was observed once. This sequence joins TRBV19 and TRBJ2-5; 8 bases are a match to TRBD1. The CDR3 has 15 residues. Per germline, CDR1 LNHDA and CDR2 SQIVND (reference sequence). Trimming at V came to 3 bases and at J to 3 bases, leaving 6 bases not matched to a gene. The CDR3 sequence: CASSMNRGEEETQYF. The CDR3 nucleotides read TGTGCCAGTAGTATGAACAGGGGGGAGGAAGAGACCCAGTACTTC.

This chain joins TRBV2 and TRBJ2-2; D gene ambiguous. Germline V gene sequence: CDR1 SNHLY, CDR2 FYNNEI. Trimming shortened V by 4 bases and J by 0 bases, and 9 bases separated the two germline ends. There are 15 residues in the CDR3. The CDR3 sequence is CASSAFPTNTGELFF. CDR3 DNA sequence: TGTGCCAGCAGTGCTTTTCCGACGAACACCGGGGAGCTGTTTTTT.

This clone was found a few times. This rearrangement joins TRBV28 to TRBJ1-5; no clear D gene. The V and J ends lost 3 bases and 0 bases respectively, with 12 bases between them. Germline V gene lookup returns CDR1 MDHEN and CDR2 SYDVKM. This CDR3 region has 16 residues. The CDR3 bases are TGTGCCAGCAGTTTTTGGGCGGGTGATAGCAATCAGCCCCAGCATTTT. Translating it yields CASSFWAGDSNQPQHF.

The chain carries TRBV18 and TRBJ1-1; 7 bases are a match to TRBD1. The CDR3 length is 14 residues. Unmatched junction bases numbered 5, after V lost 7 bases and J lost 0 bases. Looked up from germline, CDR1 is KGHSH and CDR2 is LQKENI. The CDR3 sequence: CASYRDRMNTEAFF. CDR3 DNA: TGTGCCAGCTACCGGGACAGAATGAACACTGAAGCTTTCTTT.

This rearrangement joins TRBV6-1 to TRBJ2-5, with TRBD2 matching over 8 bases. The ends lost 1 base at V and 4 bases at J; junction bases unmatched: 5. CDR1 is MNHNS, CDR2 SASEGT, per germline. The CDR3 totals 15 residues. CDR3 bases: TGTGCCAGCAGTGAAGGGACTAGCTCCCCAGAGACCCAGTACTTC. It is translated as CASSEGTSSPETQYF.

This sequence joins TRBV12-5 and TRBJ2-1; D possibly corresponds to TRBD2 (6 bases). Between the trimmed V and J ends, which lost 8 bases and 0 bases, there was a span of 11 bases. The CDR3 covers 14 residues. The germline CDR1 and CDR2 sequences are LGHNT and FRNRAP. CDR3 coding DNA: TGTGCTAGTCAGGGACTCCTCTCCTACAATGAGCAGTTCTTC. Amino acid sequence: CASQGLLSYNEQFF.